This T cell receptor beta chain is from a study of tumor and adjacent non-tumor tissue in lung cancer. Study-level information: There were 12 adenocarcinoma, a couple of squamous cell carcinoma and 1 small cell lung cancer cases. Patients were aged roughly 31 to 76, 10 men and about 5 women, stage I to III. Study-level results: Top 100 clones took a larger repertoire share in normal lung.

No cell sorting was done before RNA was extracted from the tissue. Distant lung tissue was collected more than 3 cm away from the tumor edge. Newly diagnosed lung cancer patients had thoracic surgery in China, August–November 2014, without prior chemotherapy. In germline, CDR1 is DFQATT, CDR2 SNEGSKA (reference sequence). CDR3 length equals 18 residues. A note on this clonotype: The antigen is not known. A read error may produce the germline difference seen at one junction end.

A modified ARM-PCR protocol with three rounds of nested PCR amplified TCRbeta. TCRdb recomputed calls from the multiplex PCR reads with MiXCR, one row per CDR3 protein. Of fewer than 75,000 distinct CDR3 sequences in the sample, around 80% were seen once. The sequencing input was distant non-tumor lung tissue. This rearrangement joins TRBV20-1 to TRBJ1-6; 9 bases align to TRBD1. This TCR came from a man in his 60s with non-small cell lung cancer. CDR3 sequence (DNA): TGTAGTGCTAGTACGCCGGGACAGGGAACCTCCTATAATTCACTCTTCCACTTT. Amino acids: CSASTPGQGTSYNSLFHF.